The T cell receptor (beta chain) under discussion was sequenced for a study of cytomegalovirus exposure and HLA in healthy donors. The PCR contained 60 Vbeta and 13 Jbeta primers. The method was immunoSEQ multiplex PCR; TCRdb's version includes in-frame clones alone and lacks a portion of them. The repertoire holds 150,000 to 200,000 clones, with 70% to 75% as singletons. The CDR3 extends over 15 amino acids. V dropped 4 bases and J dropped 1; count of bases not matched to a gene: 3. CDR1 and CDR2 (germline): SGHRS, YFSETQ. Sample: PBMCs. The clonotype comes from a man aged 18-30 years in good health and CMV-seropositive. The chain couples TRBV5-1 to TRBJ2-1, with 9 bases matching TRBD1. In nucleotides, the CDR3 is TGCGCCAGCAGCCAGGACAGGGGTTCCTACAATGAGCAGTTCTTC. Its protein product is CASSQDRGSYNEQFF.